Below are 20 T cell receptor beta chains sequenced from a single sample in a study of T cells in localized non-small cell lung cancer. Sequencing used immunoSEQ multiplex PCR; TCRdb keeps in-frame clones, though not all of them. The sample lists about 77,000 clones, around 89% seen once, with 20% to 25% in the top ten. The sequenced sample was peripheral blood, obtained before any cancer treatment. The receptors were sampled from a woman aged 35-75 years with stage I squamous cell lung carcinoma.

The CDR3 loop is CASSSRGRGRMYTEAFF. The DNA for the CDR3 is TGCGCCAGCAGCTCCCGGGGGAGGGGGCGGATGTACACTGAAGCTTTCTTT. The chain is built from TRBV5-1 and TRBJ1-1; 7 bases fit TRBD1. Germline values: CDR1 SGHRS, CDR2 YFSETQ. This CDR3 spans 17 amino acids. The V and J ends lost 3 bases and 3 bases, in that order; junction bases with no gene match: 14.

The V and J genes are TRBV5-1 and TRBJ1-4, with 7 bases identical to TRBD1. Germline V gene lookup returns CDR1 SGHRS and CDR2 YFSETQ. V was pared by 4 bases and J by 9 bases, with 6 bases of the junction left unmatched. The CDR3 spans 13 residues. The CDR3 loop is CASSTQGQQKLFF. CDR3 DNA: TGCGCCAGCAGCACCCAGGGACAGCAAAAACTGTTTTTT.

The V call is TRBV6-5, the J call TRBJ1-1; TRBD1 agrees at 9 bases. The trim removed 4 bases at V and 3 bases at J, leaving 9 bases unmatched. The CDR3 contains 16 residues. Germline V gene data show CDR1 as MNHEY and CDR2 as SVGAGI. CDR3 sequence (DNA): TGTGCCAGCAGTTCTGGGGACAGGGACCTATACACTGAAGCTTTCTTT. This encodes CASSSGDRDLYTEAFF.

The chain couples TRBV19 to TRBJ1-6; D not resolved. The CDR3 has 15 amino acids. Germline loops: CDR1 LNHDA, CDR2 SQIVND (reference sequence). V lost 5 bases and J 0 bases, leaving 8 bases between the germline ends. CDR3 in DNA: TGTGCCAGTAGTGTGGAAAGCTCCTATAATTCACCCCTCCACTTT. It yields the protein CASSVESSYNSPLHF.

A single count supports this clone. The V call is TRBV7-3, the J call TRBJ2-1; the match to TRBD2 covers 10 bases. Germline trimming cut 3 bases from V and 9 bases from J; bases unmatched to any gene: 5. This CDR3 is 14 amino acids long. CDR1 is SGHTA and CDR2 is FQGTGA in the germline V gene. CDR3 residues: CASSLGLASREQFF. The CDR3 coding sequence is TGTGCCAGCAGCTTGGGACTAGCGAGCCGTGAGCAGTTCTTC.

This chain joins TRBV6-5 and TRBJ2-1, with D perhaps TRBD2 (6 bases). The V gene's germline CDR1 is MNHEY and CDR2 SVGAGI. The V end was cut by 0 bases, the J end by 7 bases, with 13 bases between. The CDR3 is made up of 15 amino acids. CDR3 loop: CASSYSTSSRNEQFF. DNA of the CDR3: TGTGCCAGCAGTTACTCAACTAGCAGTAGAAATGAGCAGTTCTTC.

V and J are TRBV7-9 and TRBJ2-7, with TRBD1 matching over 7 bases. CDR1 and CDR2 (germline): SEHNR, FQNEAQ (reference sequence). The CDR3 has 14 amino acids. V was clipped by 5 bases and J by 3 bases; unmatched bases: 7. The CDR3 sequence: CASSGTEGGYEQYF. CDR3 DNA sequence: TGTGCCAGCAGCGGGACAGAGGGCGGCTACGAGCAGTACTTC.

The chain couples TRBV30 to TRBJ1-6, with 7 bases identical to TRBD1. Unmatched junction bases numbered 5, after V lost 1 base and J lost 11 bases. This CDR3 region has 13 residues. Germline V lookup: CDR1 GTSNPN, CDR2 SVGIG (reference sequence). The CDR3, as DNA: TGTGCCTGGAGTGGACAGGGAAGGGCACCCCTCCACTTT. Residues: CAWSGQGRAPLHF.

The chain employs TRBV11-2 and TRBJ2-7; D call uncertain. The V gene's germline CDR1 is SGHAT and CDR2 FQNNGV. This CDR3 has 12 amino acids. The V end was cut by 1 base, the J end by 6 bases, with 7 bases between. As DNA, the CDR3 is TGTGCCAGCAGCTTAGTAAGGGTCGAGCAGTACTTC. Translated: CASSLVRVEQYF.

This clone was detected only a few times. The CDR3 loop reads CASRDTYRGAFF. CDR3 DNA sequence: TGTGCCAGCCGCGACACTTACAGGGGAGCTTTCTTT. The chain couples TRBV27 to TRBJ1-1, with 7 nucleotides matching TRBD1. This CDR3 is built from 12 residues. The germline CDR1 and CDR2 sequences are MNHEY and SMNVEV (reference sequence). V dropped 8 bases and J dropped 10; count of bases not matched to a gene: 10.

The chain links TRBV6-1 to TRBJ1-2; D possibly corresponds to TRBD1 (5 bases). Trimming stripped 0 bases from V and 6 bases from J, with 17 bases between. CDR3 length: 16 residues. The germline V gene has CDR1 MNHNS and CDR2 SASEGT. In DNA form, the CDR3 reads TGTGCCAGCAGTGAAGCTCTCGACCCCAGGGTCCATGGCTACACCTTC. The encoded protein is CASSEALDPRVHGYTF.

The chain has TRBV9 and TRBJ2-1; D gene ambiguous. Germline assignment: CDR1 SGDLS and CDR2 YYNGEE. CDR3 length equals 15 residues. V shed 3 bases and J shed 7 bases, with 17 bases lying between them. The CDR3 protein is CASSGRTYRVNEQFF. The CDR3 DNA reads TGTGCCAGCAGCGGGCGCACCTATAGAGTGAATGAGCAGTTCTTC.

This CDR3 reads CASSPGPTYEQYF. The CDR3 DNA reads TGTGCCAGCAGTCCCGGGCCAACTTACGAGCAGTACTTC. The chain uses TRBV6-6 and TRBJ2-7; D gene uncertain. The CDR3 contains 13 residues. Germline CDR1 reads MNHNY; CDR2 reads SVGAGI (reference sequence). The V and J ends lost 5 bases and 4 bases respectively, with 12 bases between them.

About this clone: Other nucleotide sequences from this sample produce the same CDR3. The chain joins TRBV5-1 to TRBJ2-3; D uncertain. The V end lost 0 bases, the J end lost 0 bases, and 8 bases lay between the germline ends. Germline CDR1 and CDR2: SGHRS and YFSETQ. This CDR3 is 15 amino acids long. The CDR3 DNA reads as TGCGCCAGCAGCTTGGCCGTGGGGAGCACAGATACGCAGTATTTT. Amino acids: CASSLAVGSTDTQYF. Supplemented by reference TRBV5-1 and TRBJ2-3, the full variable domain reads KAGVTQTPRYLIKTRGQQVTLSCSPISGHRSVSWYQQTPGQGLQFLFEYFSETQRNKGNFPGRFSGRQFSNSRSEMNVSTLELGDSALYLCASSLAVGSTDTQYFGPGTRLTVL.

The chain is built from TRBV29-1 and TRBJ1-2; D not certain. The CDR3 extends over 15 amino acids. With 4 bases removed from V and 9 bases from J, the gap between germline ends came to 24 bases. The germline V gene encodes CDR1 SQVTM and CDR2 ANQGSEA. The CDR3 spells CSVGSFSTDDRSYTF. The CDR3 nucleotides read TGCAGCGTTGGGAGCTTTTCAACAGATGATCGAAGCTACACCTTC.

For the CDR3, the DNA is TGTGCCTGGAGACGGACAGGGAAGGGGGAAAAACTGTTTTTT. Encoded protein: CAWRRTGKGEKLFF. The chain couples TRBV30 to TRBJ1-4, with 8 bases that match TRBD1. V dropped 3 bases and J dropped 8; count of bases not matched to a gene: 8. Germline CDR1 reads GTSNPN; CDR2 reads SVGIG (reference sequence). The CDR3 has 14 amino acids.

CDR3 nucleotides: TGTGCCAGCACCTGGGGAAGACCAACCGTCAGGGAGGGAAACACCATATATTTT. Its protein product is CASTWGRPTVREGNTIYF. The chain joins TRBV28 to TRBJ1-3; possibly TRBD1 for D (5 bases). The V and J ends lost 7 bases and 4 bases respectively, with 26 bases between them. The CDR3 covers 18 residues. Germline CDR1 MDHEN, CDR2 SYDVKM.

This clone was detected once. V is TRBV10-3 and J is TRBJ1-5, with D uncertain. CDR3 length: 12 residues. Germline CDR1 and CDR2: ENHRY and SYGVKD. Trimming removed 2 bases at V and 2 bases at J, with 1 base between. CDR3 loop: CAISERNQPQHF. Here the CDR3 DNA reads TGTGCCATCAGTGAGCGCAATCAGCCCCAGCATTTT.

The J gene is TRBJ1-6, the V gene TRBV11-1; D uncertain. There are 15 residues in the CDR3. The V and J ends lost 4 bases and 9 bases respectively, with 16 bases between them. The germline CDR1 and CDR2 sequences are SGHAT and FQDESV (reference sequence). The DNA for the CDR3 is TGTGCCAGCAGCTCTTCGTCCCTTAGAGGTTCACCCCTCCACTTT. Translation: CASSSSSLRGSPLHF. The complete variable domain, with remaining parts taken from reference TRBV11-1 and TRBJ1-6, reads EAEVAQSPRYKITEKSQAVAFWCDPISGHATLYWYRQILGQGPELLVQFQDESVVDDSQLPKDRFSAERLKGVDSTLKIQPAELGDSAMYLCASSSSSLRGSPLHFGNGTRLTVT.

This chain joins TRBV10-2 and TRBJ2-7, with D maybe TRBD1 (6 bases). V was clipped by 6 bases and J by 3 bases, with 9 bases between them. The CDR3 covers 12 residues. Germline V gives CDR1 WSHSY, CDR2 SAAADI. CDR3 DNA: TGCGCCAGCAGACAGGGTTACTACGAGCAGTACTTC. This codes for CASRQGYYEQYF.